The sequence of this TCR beta chain was determined in a study of blood T cell repertoires in COVID-19. Looking at the study overall: Acute-phase and convalescent COVID-19 samples originated in the United States, Italy and Spain.

The method was immunoSEQ multiplex PCR; TCRdb's version includes in-frame clones alone and lacks a portion of them. The sample contains about 360,000 clones, nearly 90% of which appear only once. The CDR3 is 16 residues long. The V end was cut by 4 bases, the J end by 4 bases, with 16 bases between. Germline V gene lookup returns CDR1 SGHAT and CDR2 FQNNGV. This clone was recorded once. The receptor was isolated from a woman between 35 and 50 years old with acute COVID-19. Specimen: PBMCs or T cells enriched from blood (not recorded which). The gene calls are TRBV11-2 and TRBJ1-4; D is undetermined. The CDR3 loop is CASSSEVGQSNEKLFF. CDR3 bases: TGTGCCAGCAGCTCCGAAGTTGGGCAGAGTAATGAAAAACTGTTTTTT.